These 10 T cell receptor beta chains were sequenced from one sample in a study of siplizumab effects on memory and regulatory T cells. Clones were read by immunoSEQ multiplex PCR, and TCRdb kept only the in-frame ones, dropping some. The table has about 94,000 clones, approximately 95% seen once. Material for sequencing was non-Treg CD4+ T cells sorted from blood. Receptors were obtained from a human donor in good health.

This chain connects TRBV4-1 to TRBJ2-1, with 10 bases that match TRBD2. CDR3 length equals 22 residues. V trimming: 0 bases; J trimming: 0 bases; junction bases outside the gene matches: 17. Germline lookup yields CDR1 MGHRA and CDR2 YSYEKL. The CDR3 bases are TGCGCCAGCAGCCAAGATGTTGAGAGTCTAGCGGGGGCCAGGAGCTCCTACAATGAGCAGTTCTTC. Amino acids: CASSQDVESLAGARSSYNEQFF.

This chain connects TRBV5-1 to TRBJ2-7, with D possibly being TRBD2 (6 bases). Germline CDR1 and CDR2: SGHRS and YFSETQ. CDR3 length: 15 amino acids. Trimming removed 3 bases from V and 1 base from J, with 14 bases in between. The DNA of the CDR3 is TGCGCCAGCAGCTCGGGCACCGGGGGTTCCTACGAGCAGTACTTC. Protein sequence: CASSSGTGGSYEQYF.

V gene TRBV2 combines with J gene TRBJ1-2; D gene unclear. Germline V CDR1 and CDR2: SNHLY, FYNNEI. V was pared by 3 bases and J by 1 base, with 9 bases between. This CDR3 has 14 amino acids. The CDR3 sequence is CASSDWSGNYGYTF. The CDR3 DNA is TGTGCCAGCAGTGACTGGTCGGGTAACTATGGCTACACCTTC.

This rearrangement joins TRBV7-9 to TRBJ2-5; 7 positions match TRBD2. The CDR3 runs 14 residues. Germline CDR1 and CDR2: SEHNR and FQNEAQ (reference sequence). J lost 3 bases, V lost 0 bases, and 1 base had no gene match. CDR3 DNA: TGTGCCAGCAGCTTAGCGGGGACTAAAGAGACCCAGTACTTC. Its translation is CASSLAGTKETQYF.

V usage is TRBV11-2 and J usage is TRBJ2-1; maybe TRBD2 (6 bases). CDR1 and CDR2 from the germline V gene are SGHAT and FQNNGV. V shed 5 bases and J shed 5 bases, with 10 bases lying between them. The CDR3 covers 13 residues. CDR3 region: CASSRGNNNEQFF. In nucleotides, the CDR3 is TGTGCCAGCAGCCGGGGGAATAACAATGAGCAGTTCTTC. Using reference TRBV11-2 and TRBJ2-1 for the parts outside the CDR3, the full variable domain is EAGVAQSPRYKIIEKRQSVAFWCNPISGHATLYWYQQILGQGPKLLIQFQNNGVVDDSQLPKDRFSAERLKGVDSTLKIQPAKLEDSAVYLCASSRGNNNEQFFGPGTRLTVL.

The J gene is TRBJ2-5, the V gene TRBV7-6, with 8 bases that match TRBD2. This CDR3 is 16 amino acids long. V gave up 3 bases and J gave up 0 bases; unmatched junction bases: 6. Germline values: CDR1 SGHVS, CDR2 FNYEAQ. The CDR3 DNA follows: TGTGCCAGCAGCTTTACGGTGCGGGGGGACCAAGAGACCCAGTACTTC. Protein sequence: CASSFTVRGDQETQYF.

The V call is TRBV4-2, the J call TRBJ1-2; tentatively, D is TRBD1 (5 bases). Germline CDR1 reads LGHNA; CDR2 reads YNFKEQ. The V and J ends lost 3 bases and 8 bases respectively, with 19 bases between them. The CDR3 runs to 15 residues. The CDR3 nucleotides read TGTGCCAGCAGCCAGGCCGGTGGCAGCGGGGACGGCTACACCTTC. It translates to CASSQAGGSGDGYTF.

A single count supports this clone. The chain recombines TRBV5-1 with TRBJ2-5; TRBD1 is a possible D gene (7 bases). Germline loops: CDR1 SGHRS, CDR2 YFSETQ. The CDR3 is 16 amino acids. V lost 3 bases, J lost 0 bases, and 15 bases lay in between. DNA for the CDR3: TGCGCCAGCAGCTGGGGGGACAGACCCTACCAAGAGACCCAGTACTTC. This translates into CASSWGDRPYQETQYF.

V is TRBV4-2 and J is TRBJ2-3; 11 bases are a match to TRBD2. This CDR3 comprises 18 residues. With V trimmed by 0 bases and J by 2 bases, 7 bases remained unmatched. The V gene's germline CDR1 is LGHNA and CDR2 YNFKEQ. The chain's CDR3 is CASSQERLAGGPTDTQYF. The CDR3 nucleotides are TGTGCCAGCAGCCAAGAAAGGCTAGCGGGAGGCCCCACAGATACGCAGTATTTT.

This rearrangement joins TRBV27 to TRBJ1-1; 10 positions agree with TRBD1. Trimming took 6 bases from V and 4 from J; bases not matched to a gene: 11. The CDR3 is 16 amino acids. Germline loops: CDR1 MNHEY, CDR2 SMNVEV (reference sequence). The CDR3 nucleotides read TGTGCCAGCAGAGCCGCGACAGGGGGCTTTGGCACTGAAGCTTTCTTT. Its protein product is CASRAATGGFGTEAFF.